Given below is one TCR beta chain in context. The antigen remains undetermined. From the 5' RACE reads, TCRdb called clonotypes with MiXCR, one entry per CDR3 protein. The sample carries 100,000 to 130,000 distinct CDR3 sequences, around 15% recorded once. The data are from a study of T-cell memory formation after mild COVID-19. Study as a whole: Clusters were largely donor specific. Study-level results: Still unconfirmed is whether the second-wave clones peaking on day 37 recognized SARS-CoV-2.

Per the germline V gene, CDR1 is MDHEN and CDR2 is SYDVKM. This CDR3 contains 17 residues. The trim removed 5 bases at V and 4 bases at J, leaving 10 bases unmatched. Sequencing was done on a sample of PBMCs or a T cell subset sorted from them (not recorded which). The chain links TRBV28 to TRBJ2-3; 12 nucleotides line up with TRBD2. This TCR came from a man aged 18 to 30 who had mild COVID-19 (a few samples of this study predate the infection). Cell type and time point are not known. As DNA, the CDR3 is TGTGCCAGCAGTGCCAGCCCACTAGCGGGGGGCCCAGATACGCAGTATTTT. Amino acids: CASSASPLAGGPDTQYF.